The clone carrying this T cell receptor beta chain was detected only a few times. Patients counted as stable if ophthalmopathy did not develop within 18 months. The sample is drawn from a study of T cells in Graves' hyperthyroidism and ophthalmopathy. Trimming removed 3 bases from V and 7 bases from J, with 7 bases in between. This CDR3 comprises 12 residues. Germline assignment: CDR1 MDHEN and CDR2 SYDVKM. Amplification targeted TCR beta CDR3 regions from RNA transcripts. HTBI primers were used for first-round RT-PCR of the TCR CDR3. TCRdb re-derived calls from the multiplex PCR reads in MiXCR, one entry per CDR3 protein. The repertoire holds roughly 350,000 distinct CDR3 sequences, approximately 15% seen once, with around 24% in the top ten.

Sequencing used blood. The rearrangement joins TRBV28 to TRBJ1-3; D is uncertain. The receptor was isolated from a woman aged 25-40 years with Graves' hyperthyroidism. Here the CDR3 reads CASSFVPNTIYF. In DNA, the CDR3 is TGTGCCAGCAGTTTTGTTCCGAACACCATATATTTT. The full variable domain, in which reference TRBV28 and TRBJ1-3 provide the parts outside the CDR3, is DVKVTQSSRYLVKRTGEKVFLECVQDMDHENMFWYRQDPGLGLRLIYFSYDVKMKEKGDIPEGYSVSREKKERFSLILESASTNQTSMYLCASSFVPNTIYFGEGSWLTVV.